This T cell receptor beta chain was retrieved from a study of healthy donors' naive CD4 and CD8 T cells. The CDR3 extends over 15 amino acids. Germline assignment: CDR1 SQVTM and CDR2 ANQGSEA. Starting from about 470 ng of total RNA, TCR libraries were made with linear amplification. TCRdb passed the reads through MiXCR, listing each CDR3 protein once. The profile shows 200,000 or so distinct CDR3 sequences, over 60% of them singletons. Comments on this clonotype: Its target is not known. Relative to the germline gene, one junction end is altered; a read error may explain this.

General study results and limits: About 13% of CD4/CD8 propensity variance appeared explained by V, J and CDR3 charge. A reported CD4+/CD8+ bias affected most V and J genes in naive cells.

Naive T cells were sorted: CD4+CD8-CD45RO-CD45RA+ for CD4+, CD8+CD4-CD45RA+CD27bright for CD8+. This chain uses TRBV29-1 with TRBJ2-2; D possibly corresponds to TRBD1 (6 bases). Sequencing input: naive CD4+ and CD8+ T cells sorted from blood, pooled from several donors. This clonotype was obtained from a pool of human donors in good health; the sample pools cells from several healthy donors. DNA of the CDR3: TGCGGCGTTGAATCCGCGGACAGCAACACCGGGGAGCTGTTTTTT. Its translation is CGVESADSNTGELFF.